This passage covers 14 T cell receptor beta chains from one sample sequenced in a study of identifying expanded T cells in peripheral blood. Assay: immunoSEQ multiplex PCR; the TCRdb copy retains only in-frame clones and omits some. This sample yields approximately 80,000 clones, of which approximately 84% are seen a single time; 15% to 20% belongs to the top ten. The sequencing input was blood. Receptors originate from a person aged 18-70 years in good health.

This chain connects TRBV15 to TRBJ1-4; 8 bases line up with TRBD1. CDR1 is LNHNV and CDR2 is YYDKDF in the germline V gene (reference sequence). This CDR3 spans 18 amino acids. J was trimmed by 3 bases and V by 0 bases; bases with no gene match: 9. The CDR3 nucleotides read TGTGCCACCAGCAGAGACAGGGGGCTCAACAGCGCTAATGAAAAACTGTTTTTT. This encodes CATSRDRGLNSANEKLFF. The variable domain in full, completed from reference TRBV15 and TRBJ1-4, reads DAMVIQNPRYQVTQFGKPVTLSCSQTLNHNVMYWYQQKSSQAPKLLFHYYDKDFNNEADTPDNFQSRRPNTSFCFLDIRSPGLGDTAMYLCATSRDRGLNSANEKLFFGSGTQLSVL.

The V call is TRBV7-9, the J call TRBJ2-1, with 8 bases that match TRBD2. The CDR3 loop spans 17 amino acids. CDR1 and CDR2 (germline): SEHNR, FQNEAQ (reference sequence). Trimming cost V 4 bases and J 0 bases; bases outside gene matches: 8. CDR3 sequence (DNA): TGTGCCAGCAGCTCCTCGACTAGCGCAATCTCCTACAATGAGCAGTTCTTC. Amino acid sequence: CASSSSTSAISYNEQFF.

V gene TRBV4-2 combines with J gene TRBJ2-3, with 7 nucleotides matching TRBD2. The CDR3 runs to 15 residues. Trimming at V came to 0 bases and at J to 3 bases, leaving 3 bases not matched to a gene. The germline V gene encodes CDR1 LGHNA and CDR2 YNFKEQ. CDR3 DNA: TGTGCCAGCAGCCAAGAAGCGGGAACTACAGATACGCAGTATTTT. The encoded protein is CASSQEAGTTDTQYF.

V usage is TRBV5-1 and J usage is TRBJ2-1; 7 bases are shared with TRBD1. This CDR3 has 14 residues. Germline V gives CDR1 SGHRS, CDR2 YFSETQ. V was pared by 5 bases and J by 8 bases, with 10 bases of the junction left unmatched. The CDR3 region is CASSRQGQEDEQFF. CDR3 in DNA: TGCGCCAGCAGTAGACAGGGCCAGGAGGATGAGCAGTTCTTC.

This chain connects TRBV19 to TRBJ1-4; 7 nucleotides match TRBD1. Germline CDR1 and CDR2: LNHDA and SQIVND (reference sequence). The V and J ends lost 4 bases and 7 bases, in that order; junction bases with no gene match: 9. This CDR3 is built from 15 residues. The DNA of the CDR3 is TGTGCCAGTAGTAGAGTACAGGGGAGCGTTGAAAAACTGTTTTTT. It encodes CASSRVQGSVEKLFF.

This clone was seen a single time. The genes are TRBV7-9 and TRBJ2-7, with D hard to call. V shed 2 bases and J shed 5 bases, with 10 bases lying between them. Germline CDR1 is SEHNR and CDR2 is FQNEAQ (reference sequence). The CDR3 totals 13 residues. CDR3 sequence: CASSLRKGNEQYF. DNA of the CDR3: TGTGCCAGCAGCTTACGGAAGGGTAACGAGCAGTACTTC.

The V gene is TRBV18, the J gene TRBJ1-4; no firm D call. Trimming removed 3 bases at V and 6 bases at J, with 11 bases between. The CDR3 runs 14 residues. Germline V gives CDR1 KGHSH, CDR2 LQKENI. This CDR3 reads CASSPGGGDEKLFF. The CDR3 DNA reads TGTGCCAGCTCACCGGGAGGTGGCGATGAAAAACTGTTTTTT.

This chain links TRBV15 with TRBJ2-2; D remains ambiguous. CDR3 length: 14 amino acids. With 0 bases removed from V and 4 bases from J, the gap between germline ends came to 6 bases. Germline CDR1 LNHNV, CDR2 YYDKDF (reference sequence). The chain's CDR3 is CATSRDPVTGELFF. The CDR3 coding sequence is TGTGCCACCAGCAGAGATCCTGTCACCGGGGAGCTGTTTTTT.

The chain uses TRBV7-2 and TRBJ1-2; D ambiguous. V was trimmed by 0 bases and J by 4 bases, leaving 15 bases between them. Germline loops: CDR1 SGHTA, CDR2 FQGNSA. The CDR3 contains 16 residues. This CDR3 reads CASSLAVNEVSYGYTF. In DNA form, the CDR3 reads TGTGCCAGCAGCTTAGCTGTCAACGAGGTGTCCTATGGCTACACCTTC.

The V call is TRBV4-1, the J call TRBJ1-1; TRBD1 matches 7 bases. The CDR3 is made up of 17 amino acids. The germline V gene has CDR1 MGHRA and CDR2 YSYEKL. With 2 bases clipped from V and 3 bases from J, the junction kept 12 bases outside the gene matches. CDR3 region: CASSQTGTEGKDTEAFF. CDR3 nucleotide sequence: TGCGCCAGCAGCCAAACCGGGACAGAGGGGAAGGACACTGAAGCTTTCTTT.

This clone was counted a single time. This rearrangement joins TRBV6-5 to TRBJ2-3, with 10 bases fitting TRBD1. CDR3 size: 15 residues. Germline trimming cut 5 bases from V and 3 bases from J; bases unmatched to any gene: 5. CDR1 is MNHEY and CDR2 is SVGAGI in the germline V gene. The CDR3 DNA sequence: TGTGCCAGCAGTCCCGGACAGGGGGGGACAGATACGCAGTATTTT. Residues: CASSPGQGGTDTQYF.

This clone was seen a handful of times. The CDR3 bases are TGTGCCAGCAGATACGGGACAGCGAACACCGGGGAGCTGTTTTTT. It is translated as CASRYGTANTGELFF. This chain uses TRBV2 with TRBJ2-2; 7 bases agree with TRBD1. The length of the CDR3 is 15 residues. V gave up 6 bases and J gave up 0 bases; unmatched junction bases: 4. Per germline, CDR1 SNHLY and CDR2 FYNNEI.

In DNA form, the CDR3 reads TGTGCCTGGAGTCCCAGGGGACGGAACACTGAAGCTTTCTTT. Encoded protein: CAWSPRGRNTEAFF. The rearrangement uses TRBV30 and TRBJ1-1, with a weak D call TRBD1 (6 bases). CDR3 length equals 14 residues. Germline V gene lookup returns CDR1 GTSNPN and CDR2 SVGIG (reference sequence). Trimming took off 2 bases at V and 1 base at J, with 11 bases between the two ends. Using reference TRBV30 and TRBJ1-1 for the parts outside the CDR3, the full variable domain is SQTIHQWPATLVQPVGSPLSLECTVEGTSNPNLYWYRQAAGRGLQLLFYSVGIGQISSEVPQNLSASRPQDRQFILSSKKLLLSDSGFYLCAWSPRGRNTEAFFGQGTRLTVV.

The chain is built from TRBV18 and TRBJ2-7, with 13 bases that match TRBD2. V lost 4 bases and J lost 0; bases outside the gene matches: 6. This CDR3 comprises 17 residues. The germline CDR1 and CDR2 sequences are KGHSH and LQKENI. The CDR3 spells CASSLGTSGTHSYEQYF. In DNA form, the CDR3 reads TGTGCCAGCTCACTCGGGACTAGCGGGACCCACTCCTACGAGCAGTACTTC. The whole variable domain, filled in from reference TRBV18 and TRBJ2-7, reads NAGVMQNPRHLVRRRGQEARLRCSPMKGHSHVYWYRQLPEEGLKFMVYLQKENIIDESGMPKERFSAEFPKEGPSILRIQQVVRGDSAAYFCASSLGTSGTHSYEQYFGPGTRLTVT.